These T cell receptor beta chains were read from a single sample in a study of T cells in Graves' hyperthyroidism and ophthalmopathy. TCRdb processed the multiplex PCR reads anew with MiXCR; each CDR3 protein has one entry. The sample yields hundreds of thousands of distinct CDR3 sequences, about a sixth seen once. Sequenced: blood. The receptors derive from a woman under 40 with Graves' hyperthyroidism. CDR3s include the opening cysteine and the closing phenylalanine or tryptophan. The order of the fields is D gene, clone size, J gene, V gene, CDR3 protein, CDR3 DNA. The D gene is left open where the match is weak. Expanded clones get a size class; other rows say once, few or many, or leave the size out.

TRBD2 many TRBJ2-1 TRBV30 CAWSVAGGPYNEQFF TGTGCCTGGAGTGTAGCGGGAGGGCCCTACAATGAGCAGTTCTTC
TRBD1 few TRBJ1-4 TRBV10-2 CASRRGQGIATNEKLFF TGCGCCAGCAGGCGGGGACAGGGGATTGCAACTAATGAAAAACTGTTTTTT
. many TRBJ1-1 TRBV29-1 CSVVRGTEAFF TGCAGCGTTGTAAGGGGCACTGAAGCTTTCTTT
TRBD2 many TRBJ2-1 TRBV5-1 CASSLVGTTYNEQFF TGCGCCAGCAGCTTGGTCGGGACTACATACAATGAGCAGTTCTTC
TRBD2 many TRBJ2-1 TRBV29-1 CSVFTAGVSVEQFF TGCAGCGTTTTTACGGCGGGAGTTAGTGTTGAGCAGTTCTTC
. . TRBJ1-1 TRBV19 CATAARPSNTEAFF TGTGCCACAGCAGCTAGGCCTTCTAACACTGAAGCTTTCTTT
. many TRBJ2-7 TRBV5-1 CASSSTHSYEQYF TGCGCCAGCAGCTCCACTCACTCCTACGAGCAGTACTTC
TRBD1 . TRBJ1-2 TRBV4-3 CASSQSGQGVDGYTF TGCGCCAGCAGCCAATCGGGGCAGGGGGTGGATGGCTACACCTTC
. many TRBJ2-1 TRBV11-2 CASKAGSEQFF TGTGCCAGCAAGGCAGGCTCTGAGCAGTTCTTC
. . TRBJ2-1 TRBV7-2 CASSLAFEQFF TGTGCCAGCAGCTTAGCCTTTGAGCAGTTCTTC
. many TRBJ2-7 TRBV29-1 CSVRQGSYEQYF TGCAGCGTTAGGCAGGGTTCCTACGAGCAGTACTTC
. . TRBJ1-2 TRBV20-1 CSAPLALGGTRYGYTF TGCAGTGCGCCGCTGGCCCTCGGTGGGACACGCTATGGCTACACCTTC
TRBD2 . TRBJ2-1 TRBV13 CASSPGLAGVGPNNEQFF TGTGCCAGCAGTCCGGGACTAGCGGGAGTAGGCCCAAACAATGAGCAGTTCTTC
TRBD1 many TRBJ1-6 TRBV20-1 CSASQKQTGAHSPLHF TGCAGTGCTAGCCAAAAACAGACAGGGGCACATTCACCCCTCCACTTT
. . TRBJ2-3 TRBV20-1 CSANIGPDTQYF TGCAGTGCTAACATAGGGCCAGATACGCAGTATTTT
. many TRBJ2-4 TRBV15 CATSREDRRTKNIQYF TGTGCCACCAGCAGAGAGGACAGAAGGACCAAAAACATTCAGTACTTC
TRBD2 many TRBJ2-7 TRBV3-1 CASSSTSGGNEQYF TGTGCCAGCAGCTCGACTAGCGGAGGCAACGAGCAGTACTTC
. many TRBJ2-1 TRBV12-3/TRBV12-4 CASRPAITYNEQFF TGTGCCAGCAGGCCAGCGATAACTTACAATGAGCAGTTCTTC
TRBD2 . TRBJ2-1 TRBV27 CASLASTSGSWGLFF TGTGCCAGCCTCGCCTCGACTAGCGGGAGTTGGGGGCTGTTCTTC
TRBD2 few TRBJ2-7 TRBV19 CAGRIAGGPYEQYF TGTGCCGGTAGGATAGCGGGAGGGCCCTACGAGCAGTACTTC
. . TRBJ1-2 TRBV30 CACYWGNYGYTF TGTGCCTGTTATTGGGGAAACTATGGCTACACCTTC
. many TRBJ2-1 TRBV3-1 CASSERGSPYNEQFF TGTGCCAGCAGCGAGAGGGGGAGCCCATATAATGAGCAGTTCTTC
TRBD2 . TRBJ2-3 TRBV3-1 CASSQEVLALSTDTQYF TGTGCCAGCAGCCAAGAGGTACTAGCGTTAAGCACAGATACGCAGTATTTT
TRBD2 many TRBJ2-7 TRBV30 CAWRLAGVYEQYF TGTGCCTGGCGACTAGCGGGAGTCTACGAGCAGTACTTC
TRBD1 . TRBJ1-4 TRBV2 CASSRPGQDFATNEKLFF TGTGCCAGCAGTAGGCCGGGACAGGACTTTGCAACTAATGAAAAACTGTTTTTT
TRBD2 many TRBJ2-7 TRBV7-2 CASSGGGGVRYEQYF TGTGCCAGCAGCGGGGGGGGGGGAGTGAGGTACGAGCAGTACTTC
TRBD1 many TRBJ2-7 TRBV11-2 CASSLDRGGYEQYF TGTGCCAGCAGCTTGGACAGGGGAGGATACGAGCAGTACTTC